These 8 T cell receptor beta chains were all obtained from the same sample, sequenced in a study of breast tumors, draining lymph nodes, adjacent tissues. Via MiXCR, TCRdb re-called the multiplex PCR reads, giving one row per CDR3 protein. The sample comprises tens of thousands of distinct CDR3 sequences, almost 70% of which are singletons, and more than 20% rests with the top ten. The sample comprised tumor-adjacent breast tissue. All receptors derive from a female donor with breast cancer. Some clones in this sample may be carry-over from other donors' samples.

The chain employs TRBV20-1 and TRBJ2-7; TRBD1 matches at 7 bases. The CDR3 contains 15 residues. Germline V gives CDR1 DFQATT, CDR2 SNEGSKA (reference sequence). With V trimmed by 3 bases and J by 3 bases, 11 bases remained unmatched. This CDR3 reads CSASGTAGGYYEQYF. The CDR3 coding sequence is TGCAGTGCTAGTGGGACGGCAGGGGGTTACTACGAGCAGTACTTC.

V is TRBV29-1 and J is TRBJ2-7; no definite D call. V lost 6 bases, J lost 2 bases, and 14 bases lay in between. This CDR3 has 13 amino acids. CDR1 SQVTM and CDR2 ANQGSEA come from the germline V gene. CDR3: CSVRSGRAYEQYF. CDR3 DNA: TGCAGCGTAAGGAGTGGCCGGGCCTACGAGCAGTACTTC.

The rearrangement joins TRBV7-9 to TRBJ1-3; D not resolved. The length of the CDR3 is 14 residues. The germline V gene encodes CDR1 SEHNR and CDR2 FQNEAQ (reference sequence). V gave up 4 bases and J gave up 8 bases, with 15 bases separating them. CDR3 nucleotides: TGTGCCAGCAGCTCCCCGAGTGATGCGTACACCATATATTTT. This codes for CASSSPSDAYTIYF.

The chain couples TRBV9 to TRBJ2-1, with 11 bases lining up with TRBD2. Germline assignment: CDR1 SGDLS and CDR2 YYNGEE. J lost 3 bases, V lost 0 bases, and 2 bases had no gene match. CDR3 length equals 16 residues. CDR3 protein: CASSVAGTSGYNEQFF. CDR3 bases: TGTGCCAGCAGCGTAGCGGGGACTAGCGGCTACAATGAGCAGTTCTTC. Complete variable domain (other parts from reference TRBV9 and TRBJ2-1): DSGVTQTPKHLITATGQRVTLRCSPRSGDLSVYWYQQSLDQGLQFLIQYYNGEERAKGNILERFSAQQFPDLHSELNLSSLELGDSALYFCASSVAGTSGYNEQFFGPGTRLTVL.

The V call is TRBV5-6, the J call TRBJ2-7; perhaps TRBD2 as D (7 bases). The ends were cut back, 3 bases at V and 11 bases at J, with 30 bases in the middle. Germline CDR1 reads SGHDT; CDR2 reads YYEEEE. This CDR3 contains 17 residues. The CDR3 DNA sequence: TGTGCCAGCAGCTCCTATCCGGGGACACCCGCCGAGAGCGGGAAGTACTTC. This codes for CASSSYPGTPAESGKYF.

The chain uses TRBV10-3 and TRBJ2-1; tentatively, D is TRBD1 (6 bases). Trimming cost V 10 bases and J 6 bases, with 22 bases left between them. The CDR3 loop spans 15 amino acids. Germline V lookup: CDR1 ENHRY, CDR2 SYGVKD. CDR3: CASRATGLVSNEQFF. CDR3 DNA sequence: TGTGCCAGCAGAGCCACAGGGTTGGTAAGCAATGAGCAGTTCTTC.

This clonotype is labeled medium-sized. This sequence joins TRBV6-6 and TRBJ1-3; 8 bases line up with TRBD1. V shed 5 bases, J shed 4 bases, and the junction held 4 bases outside the gene matches. The CDR3 sequence is 14 residues long. Looked up from germline, CDR1 is MNHNY and CDR2 is SVGAGI (reference sequence). The CDR3 sequence is CASSRQGPGNTIYF. CDR3 DNA sequence: TGTGCCAGCAGTCGACAGGGGCCCGGAAACACCATATATTTT.

The rearrangement links TRBV19 to TRBJ1-6; 10 nucleotides align to TRBD1. The V gene end was trimmed by 6 bases and the J gene end by 14 bases; junction bases not matched to a gene: 13. The CDR3 runs to 15 residues. CDR1 and CDR2 (germline): LNHDA, SQIVND (reference sequence). CDR3 sequence (DNA): TGTGCCAGTAGCCATCCGGGGACAGGGGATCTGGCCCTCCACTTT. It specifies CASSHPGTGDLALHF.